These 18 T cell receptor beta chains came from one sample sequenced in a study of cytotoxic CD8 clonotypes in ibrutinib-treated CLL. Clones were read by immunoSEQ multiplex PCR, and TCRdb kept only the in-frame ones, dropping some. The profile shows approximately 100,000 clones, approximately 80% of them singletons. This material consisted of PBMCs, taken after 12 months of ibrutinib treatment. These receptor sequences come from a human donor with chronic lymphocytic leukemia.

V gene TRBV19 combines with J gene TRBJ1-4, with D perhaps matching TRBD1 (6 bases). CDR3 size: 12 residues. V lost 4 bases and J lost 14, with 14 bases in between. Germline CDR1 is LNHDA and CDR2 is SQIVND (reference sequence). The CDR3 DNA sequence: TGTGCCAGTAGTACATTCGGGGGCCTTCTGTTTTTT. Encoded protein: CASSTFGGLLFF.

The chain couples TRBV7-2 to TRBJ2-7; D perhaps matches TRBD2 (6 bases). Germline CDR1 and CDR2: SGHTA and FQGNSA. Trimming stripped 5 bases from V and 2 bases from J, with 16 bases between. This CDR3 comprises 15 residues. The CDR3 spells CASSVDPQRAYEQYF. The CDR3 coding sequence is TGTGCCAGCAGCGTGGACCCTCAGCGGGCCTACGAGCAGTACTTC.

The J gene is TRBJ1-5, the V gene TRBV6-6; D remains unclear. Trimming pared 2 bases from V and 2 bases from J, leaving 7 bases between. This CDR3 comprises 14 residues. The germline V gene encodes CDR1 MNHNY and CDR2 SVGAGI (reference sequence). CDR3 sequence reads: CASSYDGGNQPQHF. The CDR3 nucleotides are TGTGCCAGCAGTTACGACGGGGGCAATCAGCCCCAGCATTTT.

The chain carries TRBV5-4 and TRBJ1-2; 9 bases line up with TRBD1. Germline values: CDR1 SGHNT, CDR2 YYREEE (reference sequence). Trimming removed 4 bases from V and 7 bases from J; junction bases left unmatched: 8. The CDR3 consists of 14 residues. CDR3: CASSDQQGAGGYTF. CDR3 DNA sequence: TGTGCCAGCAGCGATCAACAGGGGGCGGGTGGCTACACCTTC.

There are a few counts of this clone. The gene calls are TRBV25-1 and TRBJ1-2; D ambiguous. V shed 3 bases and J shed 5 bases, with 13 bases lying between them. This CDR3 is built from 14 residues. Per germline, CDR1 MGHDK and CDR2 SYGVNS. Written as DNA, the CDR3 is TGTGCCAGCAGTGACCAAAGGGCAGTTTATGGCTACACCTTC. This encodes CASSDQRAVYGYTF.

This clone has just a few counts. The rearrangement joins TRBV10-3 to TRBJ2-5; D is perhaps TRBD1 (6 bases). The CDR3 totals 13 residues. Trimming took 10 bases from V and 5 from J, leaving 17 bases between them. From germline, CDR1 is ENHRY and CDR2 SYGVKD. CDR3 DNA: TGTGCCAGCGGAGGAAGGGGGTGGGAGACCCAGTACTTC. This gives the protein CASGGRGWETQYF.

Here the CDR3 DNA reads TGTGCCAGTAGGCCCGATGGGGACAGGGAGAGTCAGCCCCAGCATTTT. It yields the protein CASRPDGDRESQPQHF. V and J are TRBV19 and TRBJ1-5, with 9 nucleotides matching TRBD1. J lost 6 bases, V lost 6 bases, and 12 bases had no gene match. This CDR3 has 16 residues. CDR1 and CDR2 (germline): LNHDA, SQIVND (reference sequence).

This sequence joins TRBV19 and TRBJ1-3; D gene unclear. The V gene lost 7 bases and the J gene lost 7 bases, with 20 bases spanning the gap. In germline, CDR1 is LNHDA, CDR2 SQIVND (reference sequence). CDR3 length: 15 amino acids. CDR3 nucleotide sequence: TGTGCCAGTACCCCGGGAGGAGGACTCCGGAACACCATATATTTT. Translating it yields CASTPGGGLRNTIYF. Supplemented by reference TRBV19 and TRBJ1-3, the full variable domain reads DGGITQSPKYLFRKEGQNVTLSCEQNLNHDAMYWYRQDPGQGLRLIYYSQIVNDFQKGDIAEGYSVSREKKESFPLTVTSAQKNPTAFYLCASTPGGGLRNTIYFGEGSWLTVV.

V gene TRBV19 combines with J gene TRBJ1-3, with 8 bases fitting TRBD1. V lost 8 bases, J lost 3 bases, and 15 bases stayed unmatched. The CDR3 sequence is 17 residues long. Germline V gene sequence: CDR1 LNHDA, CDR2 SQIVND (reference sequence). The CDR3 nucleotides are TGTGCCAGTGTTGGACAGGGTATGGGTCTGGATGGAAACACCATATATTTT. As protein: CASVGQGMGLDGNTIYF.

The V gene is TRBV11-3, the J gene TRBJ2-7, with TRBD2 matching 7 bases. Unmatched junction bases numbered 5, after V lost 4 bases and J lost 2 bases. In germline, CDR1 is SGHNT, CDR2 YENEEA. The CDR3 runs to 14 residues. CDR3 sequence (DNA): TGTGCCAGCAGCTGGGTAGCGGGTCCCTACGAGCAGTACTTC. It translates to CASSWVAGPYEQYF.

This clone was found a few times. A read error is likely here: a far larger clone is one base away. The J gene is TRBJ2-7, the V gene TRBV6-6; 9 bases fit TRBD1. V dropped 7 bases and J dropped 7; count of bases not matched to a gene: 11. This CDR3 is 14 amino acids long. In germline, CDR1 is MNHNY, CDR2 SVGAGI (reference sequence). CDR3 coding DNA: TGTGCCAGCATCACAGGAGACAGGGGGGGGGAGCAGTACTTC. This codes for CASITGDRGGEQYF.

The chain joins TRBV25-1 to TRBJ1-1; a possible D gene is TRBD1 (6 bases). This CDR3 comprises 15 residues. The germline gives CDR1 MGHDK, CDR2 SYGVNS. Trimming took off 3 bases at V and 5 bases at J, with 16 bases between the two ends. The CDR3 nucleotides read TGTGCCAGCAGTGATGGGTTTAAGGGGGTAACTGAAGCTTTCTTT. Translation gives CASSDGFKGVTEAFF.

V is TRBV7-2 and J is TRBJ1-2; TRBD1 matches at 10 bases. The germline V gene encodes CDR1 SGHTA and CDR2 FQGNSA. Unmatched junction bases numbered 3, after V lost 3 bases and J lost 5 bases. The CDR3 has 14 residues. CDR3: CASSLSGQGYGYTF. Written as DNA, the CDR3 is TGTGCCAGCAGCTTGTCGGGACAGGGGTATGGCTACACCTTC.

The chain has TRBV7-8 and TRBJ2-5; TRBD1 might be the D (6 bases). V was shortened by 3 bases and J by 3 bases, with 8 bases between the two germline ends. The CDR3 contains 13 residues. CDR1 is SGHVS, CDR2 FQNEAQ, per germline. The chain's CDR3 is CASSFSGEETQYF. The CDR3, as DNA: TGTGCCAGCAGCTTCTCAGGGGAAGAGACCCAGTACTTC.

The V gene is TRBV5-1, the J gene TRBJ2-5; 11 bases match TRBD2. The trim removed 4 bases at V and 6 bases at J, leaving 17 bases unmatched. Germline CDR1 is SGHRS and CDR2 is YFSETQ. The CDR3 spans 18 residues. The DNA for the CDR3 is TGCGCCAGCAGCGCGACGGCCCATAGCGGGGGGGCCGGGAAGACCCAGTACTTC. This translates into CASSATAHSGGAGKTQYF.

The chain joins TRBV6-6 to TRBJ1-1; unclear D gene. Per the germline V gene, CDR1 is MNHNY and CDR2 is SVGAGI (reference sequence). Trimming stripped 9 bases from V and 0 bases from J, with 11 bases between. The CDR3 sequence is 13 residues long. In nucleotides, the CDR3 is TGTGCCAGTTACCAGGCATTGAACACTGAAGCTTTCTTT. It encodes CASYQALNTEAFF.

The chain joins TRBV14 to TRBJ2-7, with unresolved D. Germline-derived CDR1 and CDR2 are SGHDN and FVKESK. V shed 2 bases and J shed 2 bases, with 13 bases lying between them. CDR3 length: 15 residues. The CDR3 DNA is TGTGCCAGCAGCCAAACTTCCTCCGGGCCCTACGAGCAGTACTTC. Protein product: CASSQTSSGPYEQYF.

The V call is TRBV4-3, the J call TRBJ2-5, with D possibly matching TRBD2 (7 bases). The V end lost 8 bases, the J end lost 2 bases, and 12 bases lay between the germline ends. Germline V gene lookup returns CDR1 LGHNA and CDR2 YSLEER. The CDR3 is made up of 13 amino acids. The CDR3 region is CASSGGLQETQYF. CDR3 nucleotide sequence: TGCGCCAGCTCCGGGGGGCTACAAGAGACCCAGTACTTC.